These 3 T cell receptor beta chains share one sample of origin, sequenced in a study of T cell responses to AZD1222 COVID-19 vaccine. Produced via immunoSEQ multiplex PCR; TCRdb's table is partial and in-frame only. The sample lists tens of thousands of clones, more than 75% seen once, with more than 8.5% in the top ten. The input for sequencing was peripheral blood, taken on day 0 of AZD1222 vaccination. These receptors were obtained from an adult in good health.

J is TRBJ2-5 and V is TRBV11-2; 9 bases align to TRBD1. Trimming at V came to 4 bases and at J to 5 bases, leaving 5 bases not matched to a gene. The CDR3 consists of 14 residues. Germline values: CDR1 SGHAT, CDR2 FQNNGV. The CDR3 DNA reads TGTGCCAGCAGCTCACAGGGGGCGTTGGAGACCCAGTACTTC. It yields the protein CASSSQGALETQYF.

The rearrangement uses TRBV7-8 and TRBJ1-4; maybe TRBD1 (5 bases). CDR1 and CDR2 from the germline V gene are SGHVS and FQNEAQ. The CDR3 runs to 14 residues. V lost 10 bases and J lost 0, with 12 bases in between. DNA of the CDR3: TGTGCCACCCAGATGGGGGCAACTAATGAAAAACTGTTTTTT. Translating it yields CATQMGATNEKLFF.

The chain links TRBV10-3 to TRBJ2-7; TRBD1 agrees at 7 bases. The CDR3 runs to 13 residues. Germline loops: CDR1 ENHRY, CDR2 SYGVKD. Trimming took 6 bases from V and 3 from J; bases not matched to a gene: 5. The CDR3, as DNA: TGTGCCATCAGCGGGACAGCCTTCTACGAGCAGTACTTC. This sequence encodes CAISGTAFYEQYF.